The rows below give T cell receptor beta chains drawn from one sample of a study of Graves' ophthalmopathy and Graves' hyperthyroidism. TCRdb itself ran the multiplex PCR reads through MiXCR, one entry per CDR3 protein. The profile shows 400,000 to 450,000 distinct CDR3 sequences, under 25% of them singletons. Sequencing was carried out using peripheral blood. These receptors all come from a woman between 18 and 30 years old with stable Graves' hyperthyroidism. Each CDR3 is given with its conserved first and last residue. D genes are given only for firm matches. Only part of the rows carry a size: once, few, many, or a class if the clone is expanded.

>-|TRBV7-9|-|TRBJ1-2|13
TGTGCCAGCAGCTCCACAGTCCTTTACGGCTTCACCTTC
CASSSTVLYGFTF
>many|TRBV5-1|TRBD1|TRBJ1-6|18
TGCGCCAGCAGCACCCTCGGGACAGGGGAAGGTAGCGGTTCACCCCTCCACTTT
CASSTLGTGEGSGSPLHF
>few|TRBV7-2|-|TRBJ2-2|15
TGTGCCAGCAGCTCTCGGGCCTCGGGCACCGGGGAGCTGTTTTTT
CASSSRASGTGELFF
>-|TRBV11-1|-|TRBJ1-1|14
TGTGCCAGCAGCTCAGGGTGGAAGGGCACTGAAGCTTTCTTT
CASSSGWKGTEAFF
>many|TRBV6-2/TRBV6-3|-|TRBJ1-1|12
TGTGCCAGCAAGGAGGGTAACACTGAAGCTTTCTTT
CASKEGNTEAFF
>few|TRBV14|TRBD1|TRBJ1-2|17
TGTGCCAGCAGCCAAGGTCCACCCGGGACAGGGGGCTATGGCTACACCTTC
CASSQGPPGTGGYGYTF
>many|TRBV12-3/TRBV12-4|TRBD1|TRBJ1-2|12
TGTGCCAGCACCAGGACAGGGGATGGCTACACCTTC
CASTRTGDGYTF
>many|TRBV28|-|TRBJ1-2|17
TGTGCCAGCAGTTTAAACCCAGCGGGACTACAAGGCTATGGCTACACCTTC
CASSLNPAGLQGYGYTF
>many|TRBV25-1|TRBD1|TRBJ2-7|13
TGTGCCAGCAGTGAGACAGGGCACTACGAGCAGTACTTC
CASSETGHYEQYF
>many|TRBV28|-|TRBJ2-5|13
TGTGCCAGCAGGTCGACTAGTATAGAGACCCAGTACTTC
CASRSTSIETQYF
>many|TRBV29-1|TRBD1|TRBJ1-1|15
TGCAGCGTTGAAGCATACCCCGACAGGGGCGCTGAAGCTTTCTTT
CSVEAYPDRGAEAFF
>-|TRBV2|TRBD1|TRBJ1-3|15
TGTGCCAGCATTCAGGGGGCCAACTCTGGAAACACCATATATTTT
CASIQGANSGNTIYF
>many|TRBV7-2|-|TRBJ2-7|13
TGTGCCAGCAGCTTAGTTTCGGCCCGTGTGAAGTACTTC
CASSLVSARVKYF
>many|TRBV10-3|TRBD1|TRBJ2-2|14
TGTGCCATACAGGGGAACGCCTTCTTCGGGGAGCTGTTTTTT
CAIQGNAFFGELFF
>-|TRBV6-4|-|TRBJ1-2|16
TGTGCCAGCAGTGTCACATTACGACTCCCTAACTATGGCTACACCTTC
CASSVTLRLPNYGYTF
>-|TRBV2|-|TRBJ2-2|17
TGTGCCAGCAGTGATAGAGCGGGCCTCGCTAAAACCGGGGAGCTGTTTTTT
CASSDRAGLAKTGELFF
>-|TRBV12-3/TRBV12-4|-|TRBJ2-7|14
TGTGCCAGCACCGTCGTGGGGGTCAACTACGAGCAGTACTTC
CASTVVGVNYEQYF
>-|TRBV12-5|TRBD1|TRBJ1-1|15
TGTGCTAGTGGTTTGTGGGACAGCGGAAACACTGAAGCTTTCTTT
CASGLWDSGNTEAFF
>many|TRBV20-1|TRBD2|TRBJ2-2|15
TGCAGTGCTAGAGAACAGCGGGAGGACACCGGGGAGCTGTTTTTT
CSAREQREDTGELFF
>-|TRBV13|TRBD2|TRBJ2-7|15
TGTGCCAGCAGCTTTTTGGTAGCGGGGTCCTACGAGCAGTACTTC
CASSFLVAGSYEQYF
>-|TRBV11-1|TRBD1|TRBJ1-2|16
TGTGCCAGCAGCTTAGTAGGACAGGGGGATTACTATGGCTACACCTTC
CASSLVGQGDYYGYTF
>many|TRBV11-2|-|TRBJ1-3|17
TGTGCCAGCAGCTTCCGACCCCCGGGACTCTCTGGAAACACCATATATTTT
CASSFRPPGLSGNTIYF
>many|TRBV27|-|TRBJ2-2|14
TGTGCCAGCAGCTTTGAAGTGAACACCGGGGAGCTGTTTTTT
CASSFEVNTGELFF